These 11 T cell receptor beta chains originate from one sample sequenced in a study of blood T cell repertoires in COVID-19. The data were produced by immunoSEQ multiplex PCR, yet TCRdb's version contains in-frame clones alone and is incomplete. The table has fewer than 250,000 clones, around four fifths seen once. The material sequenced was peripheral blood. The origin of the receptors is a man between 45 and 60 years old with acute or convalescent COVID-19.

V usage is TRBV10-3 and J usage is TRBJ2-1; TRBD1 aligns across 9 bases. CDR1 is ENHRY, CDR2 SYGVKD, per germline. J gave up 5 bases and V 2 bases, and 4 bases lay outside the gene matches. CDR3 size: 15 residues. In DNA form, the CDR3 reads TGTGCCATCAGTGAGAAATGGACAGGGGACAATGAGCAGTTCTTC. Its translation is CAISEKWTGDNEQFF.

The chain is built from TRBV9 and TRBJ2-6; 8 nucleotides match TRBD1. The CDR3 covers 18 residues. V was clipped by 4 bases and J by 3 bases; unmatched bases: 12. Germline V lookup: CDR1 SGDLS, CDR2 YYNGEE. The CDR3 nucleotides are TGTGCCAGCAGCCCTCGACAGGGGCTGGTATATGGGGCCAACGTCCTGACTTTC. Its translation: CASSPRQGLVYGANVLTF.

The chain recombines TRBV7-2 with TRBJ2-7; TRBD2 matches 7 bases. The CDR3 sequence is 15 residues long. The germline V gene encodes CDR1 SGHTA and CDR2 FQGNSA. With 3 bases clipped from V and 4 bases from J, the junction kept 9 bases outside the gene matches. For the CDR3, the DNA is TGTGCCAGCAGCTTGGGGGGAGGGACTTGGTACGAGCAGTACTTC. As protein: CASSLGGGTWYEQYF.

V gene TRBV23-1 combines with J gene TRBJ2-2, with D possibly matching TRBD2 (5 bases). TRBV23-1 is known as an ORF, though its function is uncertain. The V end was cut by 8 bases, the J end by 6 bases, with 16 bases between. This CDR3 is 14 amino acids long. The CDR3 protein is CASGEGFIAGELFF. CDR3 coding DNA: TGCGCCAGCGGCGAGGGATTCATCGCCGGGGAGCTGTTTTTT.

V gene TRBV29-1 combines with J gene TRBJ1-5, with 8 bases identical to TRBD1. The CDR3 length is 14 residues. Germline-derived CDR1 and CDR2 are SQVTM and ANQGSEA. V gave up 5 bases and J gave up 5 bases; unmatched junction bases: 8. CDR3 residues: CSVSTGEIYQPQHF. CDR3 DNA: TGCAGCGTTTCGACAGGGGAGATCTATCAGCCCCAGCATTTT. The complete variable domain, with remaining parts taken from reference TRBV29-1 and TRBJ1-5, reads SAVISQKPSRDICQRGTSLTIQCQVDSQVTMMFWYRQQPGQSLTLIATANQGSEATYESGFVIDKFPISRPNLTFSTLTVSNMSPEDSSIYLCSVSTGEIYQPQHFGDGTRLSIL.

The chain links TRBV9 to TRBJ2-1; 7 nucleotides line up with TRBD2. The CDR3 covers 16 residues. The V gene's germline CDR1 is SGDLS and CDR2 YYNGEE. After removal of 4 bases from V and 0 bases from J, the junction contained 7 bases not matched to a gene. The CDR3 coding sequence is TGTGCCAGCAGCCCCCGACTAGCACACTCCTACAATGAGCAGTTCTTC. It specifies CASSPRLAHSYNEQFF.

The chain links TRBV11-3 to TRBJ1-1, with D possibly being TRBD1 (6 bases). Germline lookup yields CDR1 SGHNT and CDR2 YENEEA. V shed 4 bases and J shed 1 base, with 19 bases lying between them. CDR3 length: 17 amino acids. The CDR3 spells CASSSYQDSLGNTEAFF. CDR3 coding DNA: TGTGCCAGCAGCTCTTATCAGGACAGTCTAGGGAACACTGAAGCTTTCTTT.

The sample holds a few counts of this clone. CDR3 nucleotide sequence: TGCGCCAGCAGCTCTTCCCAAAACTCGAACACTGAAGCTTTCTTT. Protein sequence: CASSSSQNSNTEAFF. The gene calls are TRBV5-1 and TRBJ1-1; D not certain. Germline CDR1 reads SGHRS; CDR2 reads YFSETQ. CDR3 length: 15 amino acids. V lost 3 bases to trimming and J lost 1 base, with 13 bases between them.

CDR3 region: CSAFSGELFF. In DNA, the CDR3 is TGCAGTGCCTTCTCCGGGGAGCTGTTTTTT. V and J are TRBV20-1 and TRBJ2-2; no firm D call. V lost 6 bases and J 6 bases, leaving 5 bases between the germline ends. The CDR3 spans 10 residues. Germline loops: CDR1 DFQATT, CDR2 SNEGSKA (reference sequence).

CDR3 protein: CASSHPQGTNEKLFF. The CDR3 region has the DNA TGCGCCAGCAGCCACCCACAGGGGACTAATGAAAAACTGTTTTTT. The rearrangement joins TRBV4-1 to TRBJ1-4; 7 bases fit TRBD1. The J segment lost 2 bases and the V segment lost 3 bases, leaving 3 bases of the junction unmatched. Germline values: CDR1 MGHRA, CDR2 YSYEKL. The CDR3 consists of 15 residues.

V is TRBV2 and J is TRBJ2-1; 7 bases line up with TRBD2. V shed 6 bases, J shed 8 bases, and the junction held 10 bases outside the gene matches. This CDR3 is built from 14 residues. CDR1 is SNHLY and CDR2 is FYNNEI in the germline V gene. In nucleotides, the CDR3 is TGTGCCAGCAGCACACGACTAGCCGCGTATGAGCAGTTCTTC. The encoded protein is CASSTRLAAYEQFF.